This is a list of T cell receptor beta chains from one sample in a study of shared T cell receptors in the human thymus. Clones were sequenced by immunoSEQ multiplex PCR, and TCRdb holds only the in-frame ones, with some missing. The top ten clones hold around 0.01% of a sample with roughly 660,000 clones, around nine tenths of them seen once. This sample was also put to use in a study of human thymus T cells.

Material: thymocytes. The source is a boy less than two years old with a congenital heart defect. CDR3s include the opening cysteine and the closing phenylalanine or tryptophan. The D gene is left open where the match is weak. For some rows the clone size is stated as once, few or many, or as a class when expanded; others skip it.

J gene,D gene,V gene,clone size,CDR3 DNA,CDR3 protein
TRBJ2-2,TRBD2,TRBV27,NA,TGTGCCAGCAGTTCCCCCCCTCGGATAGCGGGGGACACCGGGGAGCTGTTTTTT,CASSSPPRIAGDTGELFF
TRBJ1-2,NA,TRBV10-3,once,TGTGCCATCAGTGAGTCGAGACAGGCCGTTCCGGGTGGCTACACCTTC,CAISESRQAVPGGYTF
TRBJ1-1,NA,TRBV4-3,NA,TGCGCCAGCAGCCAACTAGTTTGGGGCCCTCTTGGTGAAGCTTTCTTT,CASSQLVWGPLGEAFF
TRBJ1-3,NA,TRBV4-1,NA,TGCGCCAGCAGCCAACCCGGGTGGAACTCTGGAAACACCATATATTTT,CASSQPGWNSGNTIYF
TRBJ2-3,NA,TRBV4-3,NA,TGCGCCAGCAGCCCAGGATGGCGGGGCCGGGCAGATACGCAGTATTTT,CASSPGWRGRADTQYF
TRBJ2-2,NA,TRBV10-1,NA,TGCGCCAGCAGTGCCCACAGGGCGACGAACACCGGGGAGCTGTTTTTT,CASSAHRATNTGELFF
TRBJ2-7,TRBD2,TRBV27,NA,TGTGCCAGCAGTTTAGGCGGGAGGGCCGGTGAGCAGTACTTC,CASSLGGRAGEQYF
TRBJ2-1,TRBD2,TRBV30,NA,TGTGCCTGGAGGGGAGCGGGAGGGCCCCATGAGCAGTTCTTC,CAWRGAGGPHEQFF
TRBJ2-1,TRBD2,TRBV7-3,NA,TGTGCCAGCAGCTTAAGTGGCCCGGGACTAGAGTGGAATGAGCAGTTCTTC,CASSLSGPGLEWNEQFF
TRBJ1-2,NA,TRBV18,NA,TGTGCCAGCTCACCTCTGGGAGGGCATGGCTACACCTTC,CASSPLGGHGYTF
TRBJ2-1,TRBD2,TRBV7-6,NA,TGTGCCAGCAGTCCCCGGACTAGCGGGAGGAATCGGAATGAGCAGTTCTTC,CASSPRTSGRNRNEQFF
TRBJ2-3,NA,TRBV4-3,NA,TGCGCCAGCAGCCAAGGGCGAGGGACTAGCACAGATACGCAGTATTTT,CASSQGRGTSTDTQYF
TRBJ1-1,TRBD1,TRBV12-5,NA,TGTGCTAGTGGTTCAAATGACAGGGGTACTGAAGCTTTCTTT,CASGSNDRGTEAFF
TRBJ1-2,NA,TRBV20-1,NA,TGCAGTGCTAGAAGGGGTGGTGGCTACACCTTC,CSARRGGGYTF
TRBJ2-1,NA,TRBV7-9,NA,TGTGCCAGCAGCTTAGATCTGATGACTAACAATGAGCAGTTCTTC,CASSLDLMTNNEQFF
TRBJ2-2,NA,TRBV4-3,NA,TGCGCCAGCAGCCAAGTTGGGTCGCGGCGGGACGGTACCGGGGAGCTGTTTTTT,CASSQVGSRRDGTGELFF
TRBJ1-2,NA,TRBV11-2,NA,TGTGCCAGCAGCCCTGGGGGGTTCGGGGGGAACTATGGCTACACCTTC,CASSPGGFGGNYGYTF
TRBJ2-5,NA,TRBV29-1,NA,TGCAGCGTTGAAGATCTCAGTCTCCCTAGAAGGTACCAAGAGACCCAGTACTTC,CSVEDLSLPRRYQETQYF
TRBJ2-2,TRBD1,TRBV11-2,NA,TGTGCCGGCGTGGGGACAGGTCTGAACACCGGGGAGCTGTTTTTT,CAGVGTGLNTGELFF